This T cell receptor beta chain was recorded in a study of CXCR3-negative and CXCR3-positive naive CD8 T cells. 5' RACE that incorporated UMI labels was used to prepare the TRB cDNA libraries. Reanalyzing the 5' RACE reads, TCRdb keeps one entry per CDR3 protein, without DNA. The specimen's table records roughly 40,000 distinct CDR3 sequences. Sequenced sample: naive CXCR3- CD8+ T cells from blood. The sample's subset: CD45RO-CCR7+CD27+CD95- naive CD8+ T cells lacking CXCR3 (TNR3-). The TCR originated in a human donor in good health. Some clones in this sample may be carry-over from other donors' samples.

The CDR3 loop reads CASSQDPGGSYEQYF. This rearrangement joins TRBV4-3 to TRBJ2-7; TCRdb's assignment of TRBD1 cannot be checked, as there is no DNA. From germline, CDR1 is LGHNA and CDR2 YSLEER. The CDR3 consists of 15 residues.